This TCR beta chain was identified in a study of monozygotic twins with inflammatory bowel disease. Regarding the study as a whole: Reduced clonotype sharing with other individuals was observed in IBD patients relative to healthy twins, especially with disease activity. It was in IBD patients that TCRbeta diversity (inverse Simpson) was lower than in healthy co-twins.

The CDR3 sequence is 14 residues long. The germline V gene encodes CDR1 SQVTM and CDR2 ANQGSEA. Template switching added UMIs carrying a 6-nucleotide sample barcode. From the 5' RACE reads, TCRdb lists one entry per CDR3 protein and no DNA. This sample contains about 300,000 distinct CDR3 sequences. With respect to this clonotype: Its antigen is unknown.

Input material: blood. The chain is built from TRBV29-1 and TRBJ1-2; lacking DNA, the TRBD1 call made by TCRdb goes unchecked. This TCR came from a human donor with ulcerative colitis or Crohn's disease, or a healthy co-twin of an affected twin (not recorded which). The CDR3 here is CSVDQHRGTYGYTF.